This T cell receptor beta chain originates from a study of T cells in Graves' hyperthyroidism and ophthalmopathy. Study as a whole: Blood from the periphery was taken at initial diagnosis, before any treatment. General study points: In blood, most of the thyroid clonotypes expanded above 0.001 were also present.

RNA transcripts yielded amplified TCR beta CDR3 regions. TCR CDR3 underwent first-round RT-PCR with the HTBI primer set. TCRdb used MiXCR to reprocess the multiplex PCR reads, holding one entry per CDR3 protein. In the table there are about 720,000 distinct CDR3 sequences, roughly 17% of which are singletons. The CDR3 spans 16 residues. The germline gives CDR1 MDHEN, CDR2 SYDVKM. Trimming cost V 2 bases and J 4 bases; bases outside gene matches: 6. Lactation, pregnancy, other autoimmune disease or uncontrolled infection led to exclusion of patients. PBMCs were derived from roughly 9.6 ml fresh peripheral blood. Details on this clonotype: Its antigen is currently unknown.

The chain links TRBV28 to TRBJ2-5; 11 nucleotides agree with TRBD2. Sequences were obtained from blood. This receptor was taken from a man in his late teens or twenties with Graves' hyperthyroidism. DNA for the CDR3: TGTGCCAGCAGTTTAACTAGCGGGAGTCCCGTAGAGACCCAGTACTTC. This sequence encodes CASSLTSGSPVETQYF.